This T cell receptor (beta chain) was recovered during a study of shared T cell receptors in the human thymus. Clones were read by immunoSEQ multiplex PCR, and TCRdb kept only the in-frame ones, dropping some. The table includes some 700,000 clones, over 75% detected once. These data also featured in a second study, about human thymus T cells. As reported in that work: Thymus tissue was removed during corrective cardiac surgery. Apparent bias marked the V and J gene usage of thymic and blood repertoires. Related research described strongly overlapping thymic repertoires in unrelated people.

Sequences were obtained from thymocytes. The sequence was obtained from a boy younger than two with a congenital heart defect.

CDR3 nucleotide sequence: TGCGCCAGCAGCCGCAGACTAGCGGGAGAAGTAGATACGCAGTATTTT. Translation: CASSRRLAGEVDTQYF. This rearrangement joins TRBV4-3 to TRBJ2-3, with 12 bases aligning to TRBD2. Germline V CDR1 and CDR2: LGHNA, YSLEER. V lost 4 bases, J lost 5 bases, and 7 bases stayed unmatched. The CDR3 has 16 amino acids.